This TCR beta chain appears in the sequencing data of a study of blood T cell repertoires in COVID-19. Turning to the study itself: COVID-19 samples, acute and convalescent, were from the United States, Italy and Spain. T cells, B-cell-depleted T cells, or PBMCs provided the cDNA or gDNA that served as material.

The V end lost 3 bases, the J end lost 7 bases, and 10 bases lay between the germline ends. This CDR3 comprises 14 residues. Germline V gene data show CDR1 as SNHLY and CDR2 as FYNNEI. Original data processing: Reference gene primer amplification gave estimated nucleated cell counts. Assay: immunoSEQ multiplex PCR; the TCRdb copy retains only in-frame clones and omits some. The V and J calls and the clone size are those of that table, but D and trimming were determined from the DNA. The table includes over 20,000 clones, roughly 90% detected once. The clonotype comes from a human donor in a cohort sampled during active COVID-19. The chain couples TRBV2 to TRBJ1-6, with D perhaps matching TRBD1 (6 bases). Sequencing was performed on peripheral blood. The CDR3 reads CASSETGRNSPLHF. Written as DNA, the CDR3 is TGTGCCAGCAGTGAGACAGGCCGCAATTCACCCCTCCACTTT.